This passage covers 17 T cell receptor beta chains from one sample sequenced in a study of OX40 agonist ivuxolimab in advanced cancers. Method: immunoSEQ multiplex PCR; TCRdb's copy keeps in-frame clones and lacks some. The data show about 70,000 clones, about 90% seen once. The sequences come from CD4+ or CD8+ T cells sorted from blood, collected in a trial of the OX40 agonist ivuxolimab. Every receptor here comes from an adult with an advanced solid tumor such as melanoma, head and neck, liver or kidney cancer.

The chain links TRBV10-1 to TRBJ1-4, with TRBD1 matching 7 bases. CDR1 and CDR2 from the germline V gene are WNHNN and SYGVQD (reference sequence). Trimming removed 6 bases from V and 6 bases from J; junction bases left unmatched: 10. This CDR3 region has 15 residues. The CDR3 spells CASSATGVIDEKLFF. CDR3 nucleotide sequence: TGCGCCAGCAGCGCCACAGGGGTGATCGATGAAAAACTGTTTTTT.

The V and J genes are TRBV7-8 and TRBJ2-1; no clear D gene. Germline assignment: CDR1 SGHVS and CDR2 FQNEAQ. This CDR3 spans 12 amino acids. The V gene lost 5 bases and the J gene lost 7 bases, with 9 bases spanning the gap. The CDR3 protein is CASSIPRNEQFF. CDR3 coding DNA: TGTGCCAGCAGCATCCCTAGAAATGAGCAGTTCTTC.

This clone was observed once. The chain has TRBV6-1 and TRBJ2-7; 7 nucleotides agree with TRBD1. With V trimmed by 9 bases and J by 0 bases, 2 bases remained unmatched. Germline V lookup: CDR1 MNHNS, CDR2 SASEGT. The CDR3 length is 12 residues. CDR3 DNA sequence: TGTGCCAGTGGACAGGCCTCCTACGAGCAGTACTTC. It translates to CASGQASYEQYF.

This clone was seen once. The rearrangement links TRBV5-6 to TRBJ2-3; no reliable D call. The CDR3 spans 13 residues. The germline V gene encodes CDR1 SGHDT and CDR2 YYEEEE. V lost 0 bases and J 4 bases, leaving 6 bases between the germline ends. The CDR3 region is CASSLVRADTQYF. CDR3 DNA sequence: TGTGCCAGCAGCTTGGTCCGGGCAGATACGCAGTATTTT.

The J gene is TRBJ1-2, the V gene TRBV7-8; 11 nucleotides agree with TRBD1. Germline CDR1 and CDR2: SGHVS and FQNEAQ. The CDR3 sequence is 14 residues long. J lost 7 bases, V lost 5 bases, and 6 bases had no gene match. CDR3 sequence: CASSIGQGAGGYTF. CDR3 nucleotide sequence: TGTGCCAGCAGCATAGGACAGGGGGCGGGTGGCTACACCTTC.

This clone has just one count. V usage is TRBV7-9 and J usage is TRBJ1-2; no firm D call. With 5 bases removed from V and 1 base from J, the gap between germline ends came to 11 bases. This CDR3 is built from 14 residues. Germline V gene data show CDR1 as SEHNR and CDR2 as FQNEAQ (reference sequence). The DNA for the CDR3 is TGTGCCAGCAGCCGGACGGACCTTAACTATGGCTACACCTTC. This codes for CASSRTDLNYGYTF. The full variable domain, completed using reference TRBV7-9 and TRBJ1-2, is DTGVSQNPRHKITKRGQNVTFRCDPISEHNRLYWYRQTLGQGPEFLTYFQNEAQLEKSRLLSDRFSAERPKGSFSTLEIQRTEQGDSAMYLCASSRTDLNYGYTFGSGTRLTVV.

The chain's CDR3 is CATTGGNNEKLFF. The CDR3 nucleotides are TGTGCCACGACAGGGGGGAATAATGAAAAACTGTTTTTT. The chain combines TRBV19 with TRBJ1-4; TRBD1 aligns across 9 bases. Germline CDR1 and CDR2: LNHDA and SQIVND (reference sequence). Unmatched junction bases numbered 4, after V lost 10 bases and J lost 4 bases. This CDR3 spans 13 amino acids.

The chain links TRBV2 to TRBJ1-6; D perhaps matches TRBD1 (5 bases). Trimming took 8 bases from V and 5 from J, leaving 16 bases between them. From germline, CDR1 is SNHLY and CDR2 FYNNEI. The CDR3 loop spans 15 amino acids. The CDR3 loop is CASPLGVGDNSPLHF. The CDR3 region has the DNA TGTGCCAGCCCGTTGGGGGTTGGAGATAATTCACCCCTCCACTTT.

V and J are TRBV2 and TRBJ1-4; D gene uncertain. In germline, CDR1 is SNHLY, CDR2 FYNNEI. The CDR3 has 14 residues. V was trimmed by 3 bases and J by 5 bases, leaving 10 bases between them. DNA for the CDR3: TGTGCCAGCAGTGATCTCCTGGGGAATGAAAAACTGTTTTTT. It codes for CASSDLLGNEKLFF.

This clone came up once. This chain uses TRBV4-1 with TRBJ2-7, with D uncertain. CDR3 length: 14 amino acids. V lost 4 bases to trimming and J lost 2 bases, with 12 bases between them. Germline V gene data show CDR1 as MGHRA and CDR2 as YSYEKL. This CDR3 is CASSLLTVTYEQYF. The CDR3 DNA follows: TGCGCCAGCAGCCTCTTGACGGTTACCTACGAGCAGTACTTC.

This sequence joins TRBV29-1 and TRBJ2-1, with D perhaps TRBD2 (6 bases). Germline V gene data show CDR1 as SQVTM and CDR2 as ANQGSEA. Trimming removed 7 bases at V and 4 bases at J, with 11 bases between. There are 12 residues in the CDR3. The CDR3 is CSGLTSYNEQFF. The CDR3 bases are TGCAGCGGCCTGACTAGTTACAATGAGCAGTTCTTC.

The genes are TRBV30 and TRBJ1-2; 7 bases fit TRBD1. Losses at the gene ends were 2 bases for V and 8 bases for J; bases not matched to a gene: 14. Germline V CDR1 and CDR2: GTSNPN, SVGIG (reference sequence). This CDR3 contains 15 residues. The CDR3 DNA sequence: TGTGCCTGGAGTCCCGACGACAGGGCCGCCTACGGCTACACCTTC. Protein product: CAWSPDDRAAYGYTF.

This rearrangement joins TRBV5-1 to TRBJ2-1; TRBD2 matches at 8 bases. The CDR3 is made up of 17 amino acids. The V gene's germline CDR1 is SGHRS and CDR2 YFSETQ. The V gene end was trimmed by 4 bases and the J gene end by 7 bases; junction bases not matched to a gene: 16. The CDR3 DNA reads as TGCGCCAGCAGCCCGGGTGGCCCGGGAGGGCGTACGAATGAGCAGTTCTTC. Amino acid sequence: CASSPGGPGGRTNEQFF.

The J gene is TRBJ2-7, the V gene TRBV6-6; D gene unclear. Germline V CDR1 and CDR2: MNHNY, SVGAGI (reference sequence). The germline V and J ends were trimmed by 6 bases and 5 bases, with 17 bases remaining between them. The length of the CDR3 is 14 residues. The CDR3, as DNA: TGTGCCAGCAGCGACTTTCCCCCTGCCGACGAGCAGTACTTC. It specifies CASSDFPPADEQYF.

The chain has TRBV5-4 and TRBJ2-7; 8 nucleotides match TRBD1. V dropped 2 bases and J dropped 8; count of bases not matched to a gene: 12. This CDR3 comprises 15 residues. Looked up from germline, CDR1 is SGHNT and CDR2 is YYREEE (reference sequence). Here the CDR3 DNA reads TGTGCCAGCAGCTTCTTAGGGACAGGCTCTACGCAGCAGTACTTC. Encoded protein: CASSFLGTGSTQQYF.

The chain recombines TRBV9 with TRBJ2-7, with 10 bases lining up with TRBD2. Germline V lookup: CDR1 SGDLS, CDR2 YYNGEE. CDR3 length equals 14 residues. The V segment lost 0 bases and the J segment 9 bases; nucleotides outside the gene matches: 6. The CDR3 reads CASSVGDSGGRQYF. In DNA, the CDR3 is TGTGCCAGCAGCGTAGGAGATAGCGGGGGGCGGCAGTACTTC.

V is TRBV7-8 and J is TRBJ2-3, with D unclear. Germline assignment: CDR1 SGHVS and CDR2 FQNEAQ. The V gene lost 3 bases and the J gene lost 1 base, with 5 bases spanning the gap. The CDR3 sequence is 13 residues long. The CDR3 region is CASSFSGTDTQYF. CDR3 in DNA: TGTGCCAGCAGCTTCTCGGGCACAGATACGCAGTATTTT. The full variable domain, rest sourced from reference TRBV7-8 and TRBJ2-3, is GAGVSQSPRYKVAKRGQDVALRCDPISGHVSLFWYQQALGQGPEFLTYFQNEAQLDKSGLPSDRFFAERPEGSVSTLKIQRTQQEDSAVYLCASSFSGTDTQYFGPGTRLTVL.